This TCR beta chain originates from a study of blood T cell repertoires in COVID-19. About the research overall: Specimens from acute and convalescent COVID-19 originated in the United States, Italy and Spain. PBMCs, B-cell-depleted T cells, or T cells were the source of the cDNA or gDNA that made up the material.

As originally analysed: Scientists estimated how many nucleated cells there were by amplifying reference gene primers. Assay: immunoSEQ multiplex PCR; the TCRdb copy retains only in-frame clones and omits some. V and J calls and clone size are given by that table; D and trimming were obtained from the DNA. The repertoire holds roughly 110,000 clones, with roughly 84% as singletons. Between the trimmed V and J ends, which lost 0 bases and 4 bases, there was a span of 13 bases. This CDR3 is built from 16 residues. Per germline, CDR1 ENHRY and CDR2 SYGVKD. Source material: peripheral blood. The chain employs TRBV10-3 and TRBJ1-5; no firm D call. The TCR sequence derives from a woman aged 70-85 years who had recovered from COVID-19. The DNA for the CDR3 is TGTGCCATCAGTGAGTCGGCCGACAACCCAAATCAGCCCCAGCATTTT. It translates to CAISESADNPNQPQHF.